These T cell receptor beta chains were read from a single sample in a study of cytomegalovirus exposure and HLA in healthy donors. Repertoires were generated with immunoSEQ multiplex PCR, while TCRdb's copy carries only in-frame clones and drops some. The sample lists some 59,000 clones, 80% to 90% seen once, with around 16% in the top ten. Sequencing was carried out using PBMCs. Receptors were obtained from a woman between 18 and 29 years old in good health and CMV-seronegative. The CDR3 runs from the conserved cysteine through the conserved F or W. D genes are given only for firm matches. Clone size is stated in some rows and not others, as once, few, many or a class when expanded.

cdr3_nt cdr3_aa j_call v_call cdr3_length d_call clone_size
TGCAGCGTTGGTACTGGTGAAGCTTTCTTT CSVGTGEAFF TRBJ1-1 TRBV29-1 10 NA NA
TGTGCCAGCAGCCAAGCGACTAGCGTTTGGACCCAGTACTTC CASSQATSVWTQYF TRBJ2-5 TRBV6-6 14 TRBD2 NA
TGTGCCAGCAGCCGTGGACTAACGAACACCGGGGAGCTGTTTTTT CASSRGLTNTGELFF TRBJ2-2 TRBV11-2 15 NA NA
TGTGCCAGCAGCTGGGACAGGGGCCCTGGGCTAAAGAAGACCCAGTACTTC CASSWDRGPGLKKTQYF TRBJ2-5 TRBV27 17 TRBD1 NA
TGTGCCAGCGGCACGGAGCGGGGTTACAATGAGCAGTTCTTC CASGTERGYNEQFF TRBJ2-1 TRBV9 14 TRBD2 NA
TGTGCCAGCCGGTCAGGGCCGAACACTGAAGCTTTCTTT CASRSGPNTEAFF TRBJ1-1 TRBV2 13 NA NA
TGTGCCAGCAGTTTGCGGGGTTATAGCAATCAGCCCCAGCATTTT CASSLRGYSNQPQHF TRBJ1-5 TRBV27 15 NA NA
TGTGCCAGCAGTCGTAGCGGGAGAACGGGAGATACGCAGTATTTT CASSRSGRTGDTQYF TRBJ2-3 TRBV28 15 TRBD2 NA
TGTGCCAGCAGCCCACGACTAGCGGGGGGGCTAGGAGAGACCCAGTACTTC CASSPRLAGGLGETQYF TRBJ2-5 TRBV12-1 17 NA NA
TGTGCCAGCAGCAAGGGAGAGGAGACCCAGTACTTC CASSKGEETQYF TRBJ2-5 TRBV21-1 12 NA NA
TGTGCCAGCAGAGTACTAGCGGGGGACAATGAGCAGTTCTTC CASRVLAGDNEQFF TRBJ2-1 TRBV6-5 14 TRBD2 NA
TGTGCCAGTAGGGAAGCTGGGACAGGAAATCGGGGCTACACCTTC CASREAGTGNRGYTF TRBJ1-2 TRBV19 15 TRBD1 NA
TGTGCCAGCAGCCGCGACAGGGCAGGCGAGCAGTACTTC CASSRDRAGEQYF TRBJ2-7 TRBV13 13 TRBD1 NA
TGTGCCAGTAGTATACGGGATGGTTCCTACGAGCAGTACTTC CASSIRDGSYEQYF TRBJ2-7 TRBV19 14 NA few
TGTGCCAGCAGCTTAGAGTTGGACAGGGCAGGGGAGCTGTTTTTT CASSLELDRAGELFF TRBJ2-2 TRBV13 15 TRBD1 NA
TGCGCCAGCAGCCAAGATCTAGGGGGAGGGGGTATCGGGGAGCTGTTTTTT CASSQDLGGGGIGELFF TRBJ2-2 TRBV4-3 17 NA medium-sized
TGTGCCAGTAAGACTAGCGGGGGGCAGGATACGCAGTATTTT CASKTSGGQDTQYF TRBJ2-3 TRBV19 14 TRBD2 NA
TGTGCCAGCTCTCCCGGCGGGGGGGCGGGCTACGAGCAGTACTTC CASSPGGGAGYEQYF TRBJ2-7 TRBV9 15 TRBD2 NA
TGTGCCAGCAGCCCTGACAGGAACACCGGGGAGCTGTTTTTT CASSPDRNTGELFF TRBJ2-2 TRBV7-3 14 NA NA
TGTGCCAGCAGCTTAGAGACAGGGGGCGGTGGCTACACCTTC CASSLETGGGGYTF TRBJ1-2 TRBV7-2 14 TRBD1 once
TGTGCCAGCGGCGACGTCCTGTGGGGGGGCGGTCAGCCCCAGCATTTT CASGDVLWGGGQPQHF TRBJ1-5 TRBV27 16 NA NA
TGTGCCAGCAGCGTAGGGGGGACAGGGGCGGACTACGAGCAGTACTTC CASSVGGTGADYEQYF TRBJ2-7 TRBV9 16 TRBD1 NA
TGTGCCAGCAGCCTTAGCTCCTACAATGAGCAGTTCTTC CASSLSSYNEQFF TRBJ2-1 TRBV7-2 13 NA NA
TGTGCCAGCAGCGTAGGAGGGCGCCTGAACACCGGGGAGCTGTTTTTT CASSVGGRLNTGELFF TRBJ2-2 TRBV9 16 NA NA
TGTGCCAGCAGCGTTCAGGGATCCGGAACTAATGAAAAACTGTTTTTT CASSVQGSGTNEKLFF TRBJ1-4 TRBV7-8 16 NA NA
TGTGCCTGGAGACGTTCCTATTCCACAGATACGCAGTATTTT CAWRRSYSTDTQYF TRBJ2-3 TRBV30 14 NA NA
TGTGCCAGCAGTTTATTGGGAGTCGAAGCTTTCTTT CASSLLGVEAFF TRBJ1-1 TRBV28 12 NA NA
TGTGCCAGCAGCTGGCGGGACAGGATGAACACTGAAGCTTTCTTT CASSWRDRMNTEAFF TRBJ1-1 TRBV7-9 15 TRBD1 few
TGTGCCAGCAGCCCCCCGGGGTACGAGCAGTACTTC CASSPPGYEQYF TRBJ2-7 TRBV7-9 12 NA NA
TGTGCCAGCAGTGAACAGGTTCAGCCCCAGCATTTT CASSEQVQPQHF TRBJ1-5 TRBV2 12 NA NA
TGTGCCAGCACCCGCGTCGGAACTATGAACACTGAAGCTTTCTTT CASTRVGTMNTEAFF TRBJ1-1 TRBV6-1 15 NA NA
TGTGCCATCACCCGAGACAGGGGGCAAGAGACCCAGTACTTC CAITRDRGQETQYF TRBJ2-5 TRBV10-3 14 TRBD1 NA
TGTGCCAGCAGGACCGGGACATTCGAAGCTTTCTTT CASRTGTFEAFF TRBJ1-1 TRBV28 12 NA NA
TGTGCCAGCAGCTCCGGGACAGGGAGCCGGGAGCTGTTTTTT CASSSGTGSRELFF TRBJ2-2 TRBV5-5 14 TRBD1 NA
TGTGCCAGTAGTGGTCTGCAGGGAGGGTCAGAGACCCAGTACTTC CASSGLQGGSETQYF TRBJ2-5 TRBV19 15 TRBD2 NA
TGTGCCAGCAGTGAAGGTCCGGGGATGGCTGAAGCTTTCTTT CASSEGPGMAEAFF TRBJ1-1 TRBV2 14 NA NA
TGCAGCGTTGAGCACAGGGTGGGCACTGAAGCTTTCTTT CSVEHRVGTEAFF TRBJ1-1 TRBV29-1 13 NA NA
TGTGCCAGCAGCTTTGGACAGGGTCTCCCAGATACGCAGTATTTT CASSFGQGLPDTQYF TRBJ2-3 TRBV5-5 15 TRBD1 NA
TGTGCCAGCAGCTCAGGGGGTTCCTACGGCTACACCTTC CASSSGGSYGYTF TRBJ1-2 TRBV7-2 13 TRBD1 NA
TGTGCCAGCAGTCTATCGACAGTGAACTATGGCTACACCTTC CASSLSTVNYGYTF TRBJ1-2 TRBV28 14 NA NA
TGTGCCAGCAGTTCGGGGCTAGCGAGCTCCTACGAGCAGTACTTC CASSSGLASSYEQYF TRBJ2-7 TRBV6-6 15 NA NA
TGTGCCAGCAGCGAGACGTCGGGGCTAGCGGGGACCGCCCCGCAAGAGACCCAGTACTTC CASSETSGLAGTAPQETQYF TRBJ2-5 TRBV5-4 20 TRBD2 NA
TGCGCCAGCAGCCAAGAAGGGTCAGGGGGCAATCAGCCCCAGCATTTT CASSQEGSGGNQPQHF TRBJ1-5 TRBV4-1 16 NA NA
TGTGCCAGCAGCTCGCCCCTGCGTTCTGAGTGGAGTAGTTTAATCGGGGGACACACCGGGGAGCTGTTTTTT CASSSPLRSEWSSLIGGHTGELFF TRBJ2-2 TRBV7-1 24 NA NA
TGTGCCAGCAGTGAAAAGCGGGGTGAGCAGTTCTTC CASSEKRGEQFF TRBJ2-1 TRBV2 12 TRBD2 NA
TGTGCCAGCAGCCAAGAGGAATCGGCAGGGGGTGTCTATGGCTACACCTTC CASSQEESAGGVYGYTF TRBJ1-2 TRBV14 17 TRBD1 NA
TGTGCCAGCTCACGCGGCAATATTGAAAACACCATATATTTT CASSRGNIENTIYF TRBJ1-3 TRBV18 14 NA once
TGCGCCAGCAGTGAGTCTTTGCAGGGTAGCTCCTACAATGAGCAGTTCTTC CASSESLQGSSYNEQFF TRBJ2-1 TRBV10-1 17 NA NA
TGTGCCAGCAGTAACACCGACAGAAATGAAAAACTGTTTTTT CASSNTDRNEKLFF TRBJ1-4 TRBV28 14 NA NA
TGCGCCAGCAGCCAAGTAGGGGCTAGGGCTGAAGCTTTCTTT CASSQVGARAEAFF TRBJ1-1 TRBV4-3 14 NA once
TGTGCCAGCAGCTTGGTGACAGAACCCTATGGCTACACCTTC CASSLVTEPYGYTF TRBJ1-2 TRBV5-6 14 NA once
TGCGCCAGCAGCCCGACAGGGGACAATTCACCCCTCCACTTT CASSPTGDNSPLHF TRBJ1-6 TRBV4-1 14 TRBD1 NA
TGTGCCAGCAGCCTACAGGGGGGCACAGATACGCAGTATTTT CASSLQGGTDTQYF TRBJ2-3 TRBV7-6 14 TRBD1 NA
TGTGCCTGGAGTGTACTGGCGGGGAGGGTAGATACGCAGTATTTT CAWSVLAGRVDTQYF TRBJ2-3 TRBV30 15 TRBD2 NA
TGTGCCAGCAGGGGACTAGCGGGAAGCGAGCAGTACTTC CASRGLAGSEQYF TRBJ2-7 TRBV11-2 13 TRBD2 NA
TGTGCCAGCTCACCAGGGCGGCAGGGTAACAATTCACCCCTCCACTTT CASSPGRQGNNSPLHF TRBJ1-6 TRBV18 16 NA NA
TGTGCCTGGAGTGCCGGGTCTACCCCCCACGAGCAGTACTTC CAWSAGSTPHEQYF TRBJ2-7 TRBV30 14 NA NA
TGCAGCGTTGAACTAGCGGGAGCCGACCAGTTCTTC CSVELAGADQFF TRBJ2-1 TRBV29-1 12 TRBD2 NA